Here is one T cell receptor (beta chain) with its context. This specimen belongs to a study of T cell responses to AZD1222 COVID-19 vaccine. V was pared by 3 bases and J by 6 bases, with 15 bases between. The CDR3 covers 15 residues. CDR1 and CDR2 from the germline V gene are LNHNV and YYDKDF (reference sequence). The data were produced by immunoSEQ multiplex PCR, yet TCRdb's version contains in-frame clones alone and is incomplete. The sample shows 42,000 or so clones, 88% of them seen only once. Specimen: peripheral blood, collected 28 days after the second dose of the MenACWY control vaccine. The chain is built from TRBV15 and TRBJ2-4, with D tentatively TRBD1 (6 bases). The clonotype comes from an adult who received the MenACWY meningococcal vaccine as a control. In DNA form, the CDR3 reads TGTGCCACCAGCAGTAGGACAGACTTTCTAAACATTCAGTACTTC. Its translation: CATSSRTDFLNIQYF.